The next 21 T cell receptor beta chains were all read from a single sample in a study of CD8+CD57+ T cells in acquired aplastic anemia listed by TCRdb under 2018. The sample was run on an Illumina HiSeq 2000. Genomic DNA was used as template for profiling of TCR beta VDJ combinations and CDR3 sequences. TCRdb reran the public reads through fastp at Q25 and MiXCR, keeping productive beta chains. Rows are unified per CDR3 protein, each entry keeping the most common DNA and genes. A total of roughly 240,000 distinct CDR3 sequences appear in this sample, 40% to 50% of them only once. The ten largest clones add up to approximately 7.8% of the sample. Flow cytometry had shown CD8+CD57+ cell expansion in the patients selected for sequencing. The specimen sequenced was sorted CD4+, CD8+, or CD8+CD57+ T cells (not recorded which) from PBMCs. All receptors come from a human donor with aplastic anemia.

A word on this clonotype: Since a much larger clone is just one base distant, this may be a read error. V is TRBV20-1 and J is TRBJ2-1, with 9 bases that match TRBD1. The CDR3 runs 16 residues. Trimming removed 5 bases from V and 7 bases from J; junction bases left unmatched: 15. Per the germline V gene, CDR1 is DFQATT and CDR2 is SNEGSKA (reference sequence). DNA of the CDR3: TGCAGTGCTGGAGTTAGGCCCTGGACAGGGGAGAATGAGCAGTTCTTC. Protein sequence: CSAGVRPWTGENEQFF.

At least ten counts were recorded for this clonotype. The chain has TRBV12-5 and TRBJ1-1, with D unclear. The germline V gene encodes CDR1 LGHNT and CDR2 FRNRAP. CDR3 length: 13 amino acids. V dropped 4 bases and J dropped 7 bases, with 13 bases sitting between them. The CDR3 spells CASGSHPTGEAFF. CDR3 nucleotides: TGTGCTAGTGGTTCTCACCCCACTGGTGAAGCTTTCTTT. Variable domain in full (rest from reference TRBV12-5 and TRBJ1-1): DARVTQTPRHKVTEMGQEVTMRCQPILGHNTVFWYRQTMMQGLELLAYFRNRAPLDDSGMPKDRFSAEMPDATLATLKIQPSEPRDSAVYFCASGSHPTGEAFFGQGTRLTVV.

A remark on this clonotype: A read error may account for a junction end that differs from germline. The chain employs TRBV5-1 and TRBJ1-2; tentatively, D is TRBD1 (5 bases). Germline-derived CDR1 and CDR2 are SGHRS and YFSETQ. The CDR3 is 15 residues long. The CDR3 protein is CASSQYAGRLYGYTF. For the CDR3, the DNA is TGTGCCAGCAGCCAATACGCGGGACGGCTTTATGGCTACACCTTC.

Concerning this clonotype: Given a much more abundant clone one base away, this may be a read error. The chain joins TRBV5-1 to TRBJ2-1; tentatively, D is TRBD2 (5 bases). CDR3 length: 14 residues. CDR1 is SGHRS, CDR2 YFSETQ, per germline. The CDR3 nucleotides read TGCGTCAGCAGCTTGGATCTAGCAGGCAATGAGCAGTTCTTC. It yields the protein CVSSLDLAGNEQFF.

This clonotype was detected ten times or more. V is TRBV7-9 and J is TRBJ2-1, with D maybe TRBD1 (6 bases). Trimming stripped 5 bases from V and 8 bases from J, with 16 bases between. Germline CDR1 and CDR2: SEHNR and FQNEAQ (reference sequence). The length of the CDR3 is 14 residues. CDR3 sequence (DNA): TGTGCCAGCAGCCCCCCGGTAGGGGGATATGAGCAGTTCTTC. It translates to CASSPPVGGYEQFF.

The chain joins TRBV3-1 to TRBJ1-1; 7 bases map to TRBD1. Looked up from germline, CDR1 is LGHDT and CDR2 is YNNKEL (reference sequence). This CDR3 is 16 amino acids long. V shed 1 base, J shed 1 base, and the junction held 6 bases outside the gene matches. CDR3 bases: TGTGCCAGCAGCCAAGTTAGACAGGGAGGGAACACTGAAGCTTTCTTT. The encoded protein is CASSQVRQGGNTEAFF.

This clonotype was counted only a few times. The chain recombines TRBV6-1 with TRBJ1-3; no clear D gene. This CDR3 spans 17 amino acids. Looked up from germline, CDR1 is MNHNS and CDR2 is SASEGT. Trimming pared 6 bases from V and 0 bases from J, leaving 18 bases between. CDR3 in amino acids: CASSENVPLGSGNTIYF. The CDR3 DNA follows: TGTGCCAGCAGCGAAAATGTCCCACTAGGCTCTGGAAACACCATATATTTT.

The chain employs TRBV9 and TRBJ2-5; possibly TRBD2 for D (5 bases). The CDR3 has 13 residues. Per germline, CDR1 SGDLS and CDR2 YYNGEE. The V and J ends lost 5 bases and 4 bases respectively, with 12 bases between them. In DNA form, the CDR3 reads TGTGCCAGCAGTCCAGCAGGAGGAGAGACCCAGTACTTC. It is translated as CASSPAGGETQYF.

Only a few counts were recorded for this clonotype. This chain links TRBV25-1 with TRBJ2-5; D remains unclear. The V gene's germline CDR1 is MGHDK and CDR2 SYGVNS. There are 14 residues in the CDR3. CDR3 sequence: CASPYAVRSETQYF. The CDR3 region has the DNA TGTGCTAGCCCCTATGCGGTGAGATCTGAGACCCAGTACTTC.

Ten or more counts support this clonotype. In DNA form, the CDR3 reads TGTGCCAGTAGTATGGAGGTACGGACAGGTTGGCTACACCTGAACACTGAAGCTTTCTTT. Translated: CASSMEVRTGWLHLNTEAFF. The V and J genes are TRBV19 and TRBJ1-1; 7 nucleotides align to TRBD1. J lost 0 bases, V lost 3 bases, and 19 bases had no gene match. Germline V gene data show CDR1 as LNHDA and CDR2 as SQIVND (reference sequence). The CDR3 consists of 20 residues.

This clonotype was counted at least ten times. V usage is TRBV12-3 or TRBV12-4 and J usage is TRBJ1-2; no firm D call. The CDR3 is 12 residues long. Trimming cost V 3 bases and J 7 bases, with 9 bases left between them. This CDR3 reads CASSLWWTGYTF. DNA of the CDR3: TGTGCCAGCAGTTTGTGGTGGACTGGCTACACCTTC.

The V call is TRBV20-1, the J call TRBJ2-7; D is undetermined. Germline CDR1 reads DFQATT; CDR2 reads SNEGSKA (reference sequence). The CDR3 spans 13 residues. V lost 4 bases, J lost 4 bases, and 14 bases lay in between. The CDR3 bases are TGCAGTGCTACGCCGGACCGTGAATACGAGCAGTACTTC. This encodes CSATPDREYEQYF.

V usage is TRBV19 and J usage is TRBJ1-5; D gene unclear. CDR3 length equals 12 residues. Trimming cost V 3 bases and J 6 bases, with 6 bases left between them. Germline CDR1 is LNHDA and CDR2 is SQIVND (reference sequence). The CDR3 spells CASSMNAQPQHF. CDR3 DNA sequence: TGTGCCAGTAGTATGAATGCTCAGCCCCAGCATTTT.

This clonotype was counted once. The chain uses TRBV19 and TRBJ1-5; 7 bases map to TRBD1. V trimming: 6 bases; J trimming: 5 bases; junction bases outside the gene matches: 7. The CDR3 runs to 14 residues. Per germline, CDR1 LNHDA and CDR2 SQIVND (reference sequence). The CDR3 region has the DNA TGTGCCAGTAGGCCTGCGGGACAGTATCAGCCCCAGCATTTT. Amino acids: CASRPAGQYQPQHF.

Of note for this clonotype: This clone may be a read error of a much larger clone one base away. V gene TRBV7-4 combines with J gene TRBJ2-1; D remains ambiguous. CDR1 is SGHVT, CDR2 SQSDAQ, per germline. The CDR3 covers 11 residues. Trimming shortened V by 3 bases and J by 15 bases, and 12 bases separated the two germline ends. The CDR3 loop reads CASSFDERPFF. The CDR3 DNA sequence: TGTGCCAGCAGCTTCGACGAAAGGCCGTTCTTC.

This rearrangement joins TRBV19 to TRBJ1-4; no clear D. Trimming took 1 base from V and 5 from J, leaving 8 bases between them. In germline, CDR1 is LNHDA, CDR2 SQIVND (reference sequence). The CDR3 is 14 amino acids. Here the CDR3 reads CASSIGQANEKLFF. Here the CDR3 DNA reads TGTGCCAGTAGTATAGGTCAAGCGAATGAAAAACTGTTTTTT.

There are a few counts of this clonotype. This sequence joins TRBV6-1 and TRBJ1-2; no definite D call. Germline lookup yields CDR1 MNHNS and CDR2 SASEGT. The CDR3 is made up of 15 amino acids. V was pared by 1 base and J by 5 bases, with 14 bases between. CDR3 amino acids: CASSEDPSGSYGYTF. For the CDR3, the DNA is TGTGCCAGCAGTGAAGACCCCAGCGGGAGTTATGGCTACACCTTC.

This clonotype came up a few times. The CDR3 here is CSARTGQAYSYEQYF. The CDR3 DNA follows: TGCAGTGCTAGAACCGGACAGGCGTACTCCTACGAGCAGTACTTC. J is TRBJ2-7 and V is TRBV20-1; 7 bases fit TRBD1. CDR1 and CDR2 (germline): DFQATT, SNEGSKA (reference sequence). V dropped 2 bases and J dropped 0; count of bases not matched to a gene: 7. The CDR3 totals 15 residues.

There are many counts of this clonotype. The chain recombines TRBV7-9 with TRBJ2-1, with a weak D call TRBD1 (6 bases). Deletions cut 5 bases from V and 3 bases from J, with 17 bases between. The CDR3 runs to 16 residues. Germline-derived CDR1 and CDR2 are SEHNR and FQNEAQ (reference sequence). CDR3 in amino acids: CASSDRFQGNYNEQFF. As DNA, the CDR3 is TGTGCCAGCAGCGACAGGTTCCAGGGGAACTACAATGAGCAGTTCTTC.

The chain couples TRBV20-1 to TRBJ2-1, with 9 bases aligning to TRBD1. J gave up 6 bases and V 5 bases, and 8 bases lay outside the gene matches. CDR3 length: 14 amino acids. Per germline, CDR1 DFQATT and CDR2 SNEGSKA (reference sequence). Here the CDR3 reads CSAWDRDELNEQFF. CDR3 DNA: TGCAGTGCTTGGGACAGGGACGAGCTCAATGAGCAGTTCTTC.

Concerning this clonotype: This may arise from a read error, as a much more abundant clone is one base away. The chain carries TRBV5-6 and TRBJ2-2; TRBD2 agrees at 7 bases. V lost 1 base, J lost 4 bases, and 7 bases stayed unmatched. Germline CDR1 SGHDT, CDR2 YYEEEE. The CDR3 has 16 residues. The CDR3 sequence is CASSLSGGTSTGELFF. DNA for the CDR3: TGTGCCAGCAGCTTGTCGGGGGGAACGAGCACCGGGGAGCTGTTTTTT.